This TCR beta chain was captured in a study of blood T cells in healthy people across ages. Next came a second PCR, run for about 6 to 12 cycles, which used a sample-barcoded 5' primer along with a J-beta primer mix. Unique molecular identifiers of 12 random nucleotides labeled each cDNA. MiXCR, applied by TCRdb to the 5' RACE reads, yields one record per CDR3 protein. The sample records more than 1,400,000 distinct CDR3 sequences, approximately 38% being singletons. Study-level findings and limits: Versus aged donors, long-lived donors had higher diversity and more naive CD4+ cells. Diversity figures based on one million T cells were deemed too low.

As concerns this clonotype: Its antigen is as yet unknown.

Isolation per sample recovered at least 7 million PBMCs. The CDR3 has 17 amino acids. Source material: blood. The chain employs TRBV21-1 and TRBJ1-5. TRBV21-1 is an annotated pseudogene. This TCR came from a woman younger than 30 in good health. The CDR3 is CASSKGPIPYSNQPQHF. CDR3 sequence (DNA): TGTGCCAGCAGCAAAGGACCGATTCCTTATAGCAATCAGCCCCAGCATTTT.